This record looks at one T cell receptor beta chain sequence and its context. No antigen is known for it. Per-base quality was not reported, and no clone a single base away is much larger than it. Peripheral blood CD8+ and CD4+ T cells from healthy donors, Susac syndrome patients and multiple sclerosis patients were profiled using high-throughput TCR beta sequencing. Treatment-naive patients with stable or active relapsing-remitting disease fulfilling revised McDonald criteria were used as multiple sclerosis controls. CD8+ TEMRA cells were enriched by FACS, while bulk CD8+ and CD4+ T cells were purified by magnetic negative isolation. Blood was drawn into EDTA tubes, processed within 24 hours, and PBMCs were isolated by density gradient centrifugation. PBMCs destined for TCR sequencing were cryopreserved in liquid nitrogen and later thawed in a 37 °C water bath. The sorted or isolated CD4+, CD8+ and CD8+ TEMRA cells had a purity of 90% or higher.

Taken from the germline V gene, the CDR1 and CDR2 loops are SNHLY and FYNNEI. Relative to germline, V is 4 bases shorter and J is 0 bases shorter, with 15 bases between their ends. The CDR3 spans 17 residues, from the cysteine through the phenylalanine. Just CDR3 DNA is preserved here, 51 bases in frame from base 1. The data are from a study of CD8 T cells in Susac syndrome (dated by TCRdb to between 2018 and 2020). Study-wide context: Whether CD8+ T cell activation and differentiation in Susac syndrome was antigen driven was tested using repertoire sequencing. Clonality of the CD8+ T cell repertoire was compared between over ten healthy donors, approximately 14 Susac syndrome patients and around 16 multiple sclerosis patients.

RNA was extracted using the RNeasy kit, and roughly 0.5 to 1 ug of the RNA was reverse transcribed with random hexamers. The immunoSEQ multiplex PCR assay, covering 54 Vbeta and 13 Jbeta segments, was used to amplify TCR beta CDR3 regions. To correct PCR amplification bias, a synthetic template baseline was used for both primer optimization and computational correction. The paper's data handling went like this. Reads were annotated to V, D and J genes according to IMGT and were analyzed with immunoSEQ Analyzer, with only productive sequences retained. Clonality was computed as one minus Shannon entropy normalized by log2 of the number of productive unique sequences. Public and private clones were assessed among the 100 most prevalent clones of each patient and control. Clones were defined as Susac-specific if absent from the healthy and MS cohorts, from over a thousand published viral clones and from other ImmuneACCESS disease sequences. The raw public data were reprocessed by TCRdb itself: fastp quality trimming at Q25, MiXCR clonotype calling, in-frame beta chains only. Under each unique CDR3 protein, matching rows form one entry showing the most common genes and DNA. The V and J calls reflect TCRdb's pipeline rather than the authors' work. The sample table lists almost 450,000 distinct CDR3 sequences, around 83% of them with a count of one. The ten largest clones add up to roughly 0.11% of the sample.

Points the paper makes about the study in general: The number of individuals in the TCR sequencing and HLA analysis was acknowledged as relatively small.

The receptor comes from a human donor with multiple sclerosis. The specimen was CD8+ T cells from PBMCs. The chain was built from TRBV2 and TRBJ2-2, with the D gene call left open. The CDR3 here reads CASSVEGSLANTGELFF. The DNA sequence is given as TGTGCCAGCAGTGTCGAAGGCTCACTCGCGAACACCGGGGAGCTGTTTTTT.